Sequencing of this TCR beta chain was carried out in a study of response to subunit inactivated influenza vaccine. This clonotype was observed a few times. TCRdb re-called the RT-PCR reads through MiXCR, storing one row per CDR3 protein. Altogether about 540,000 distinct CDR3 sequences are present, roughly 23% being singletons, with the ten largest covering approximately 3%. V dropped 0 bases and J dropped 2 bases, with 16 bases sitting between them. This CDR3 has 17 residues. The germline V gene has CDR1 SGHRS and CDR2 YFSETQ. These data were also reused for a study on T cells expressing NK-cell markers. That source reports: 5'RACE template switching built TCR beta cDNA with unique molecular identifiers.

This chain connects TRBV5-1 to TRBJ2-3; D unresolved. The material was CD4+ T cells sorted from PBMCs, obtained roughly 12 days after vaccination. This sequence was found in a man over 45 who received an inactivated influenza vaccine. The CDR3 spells CASSLAKGVTSTDTQYF. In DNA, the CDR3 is TGCGCCAGCAGCTTGGCCAAGGGCGTAACATCCACAGATACGCAGTATTTT.